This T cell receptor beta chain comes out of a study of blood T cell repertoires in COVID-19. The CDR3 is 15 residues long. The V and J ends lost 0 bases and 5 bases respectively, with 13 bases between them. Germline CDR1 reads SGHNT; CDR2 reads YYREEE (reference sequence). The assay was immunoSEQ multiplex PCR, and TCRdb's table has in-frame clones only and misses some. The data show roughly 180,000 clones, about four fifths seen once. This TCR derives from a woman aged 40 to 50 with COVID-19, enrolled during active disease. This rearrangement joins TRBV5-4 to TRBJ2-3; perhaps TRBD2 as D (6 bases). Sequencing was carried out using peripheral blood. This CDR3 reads CASSLVSREIDTQYF. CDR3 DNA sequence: TGTGCCAGCAGCTTGGTCTCCCGGGAGATAGATACGCAGTATTTT.